The 31 T cell receptor beta chains given below trace back to one sample, sequenced in a study of blood T cell repertoires in COVID-19. Libraries were prepared by immunoSEQ multiplex PCR; TCRdb keeps only in-frame clonotypes and omits some of them. The profile shows under 200,000 clones, about 83% of them singletons. Source material: peripheral blood. The origin of the receptors is a human donor in a cohort sampled during active COVID-19.

In its sample, this clone was seen a few times. The rearrangement joins TRBV11-1 to TRBJ2-5, with a weak D call TRBD1 (6 bases). Germline assignment: CDR1 SGHAT and CDR2 FQDESV (reference sequence). This CDR3 comprises 14 residues. V dropped 2 bases and J dropped 4 bases, with 11 bases sitting between them. The CDR3 sequence: CASSLMGAGETQYF. CDR3 in DNA: TGTGCCAGCAGCTTAATGGGGGCGGGAGAGACCCAGTACTTC.

This clone has just a few counts. The CDR3 protein is CASSLGEIYGYTF. The CDR3 DNA is TGTGCCAGCAGCTTGGGGGAGATCTATGGCTACACCTTC. V usage is TRBV5-6 and J usage is TRBJ1-2; D is undetermined. The CDR3 length is 13 residues. Trimming removed 0 bases from V and 4 bases from J, with 7 bases in between. In germline, CDR1 is SGHDT, CDR2 YYEEEE.

For this clone: A junction end diverges from the germline sequence, so it may reflect a read error. The identical CDR3 is also encoded by other nucleotide sequences in the sample. The chain combines TRBV9 with TRBJ2-2, with 7 bases lining up with TRBD2. The CDR3 length is 18 residues. CDR1 and CDR2 from the germline V gene are SGDLS and YYNGEE. CDR3 sequence reads: CPSSVGGAGGGNTGELFF. CDR3 DNA: TGTCCCAGCAGCGTTGGTGGGGCGGGCGGGGGGAACACCGGGGAGCTGTTTTTT.

The rearrangement uses TRBV2 and TRBJ2-7, with 11 bases matching TRBD2. Germline trimming cut 8 bases from V and 3 bases from J; bases unmatched to any gene: 6. This CDR3 has 14 amino acids. Per germline, CDR1 SNHLY and CDR2 FYNNEI. For the CDR3, the DNA is TGTGCCAGCCTCCTAGCGGGAGGCAGCTACGAGCAGTACTTC. This gives the protein CASLLAGGSYEQYF.

The chain carries TRBV9 and TRBJ2-7, with a tentative D call TRBD2 (6 bases). CDR1 and CDR2 from the germline V gene are SGDLS and YYNGEE. V lost 4 bases and J 0 bases, leaving 14 bases between the germline ends. The CDR3 is 15 residues long. The CDR3 is CASSPRVAASYEQYF. The CDR3 bases are TGTGCCAGCAGCCCCCGGGTAGCGGCCTCCTACGAGCAGTACTTC.

The V gene is TRBV7-9, the J gene TRBJ2-7, with TRBD1 matching 9 bases. The CDR3 consists of 16 residues. Germline lookup yields CDR1 SEHNR and CDR2 FQNEAQ (reference sequence). V shed 0 bases and J 2 bases; nucleotides not matched to a gene: 5. In DNA, the CDR3 is TGTGCCAGCAGCTTAGCGGGACAGGGTGTTCCCTACGAGCAGTACTTC. Translated, it gives CASSLAGQGVPYEQYF.

The chain carries TRBV13 and TRBJ1-5; D remains unclear. V lost 4 bases and J 5 bases, leaving 6 bases between the germline ends. This CDR3 is built from 12 residues. CDR1 and CDR2 (germline): PRHDT, FYEKMQ (reference sequence). The CDR3 sequence: CASSSLDQPQHF. For the CDR3, the DNA is TGTGCCAGCAGCTCACTGGATCAGCCCCAGCATTTT.

The gene calls are TRBV27 and TRBJ2-5; the match to TRBD2 covers 7 bases. The J segment lost 5 bases and the V segment lost 2 bases, leaving 2 bases of the junction unmatched. CDR1 and CDR2 from the germline V gene are MNHEY and SMNVEV (reference sequence). The length of the CDR3 is 13 residues. The CDR3 reads CASSLRLAETQYF. CDR3 in DNA: TGTGCCAGCAGTTTAAGACTAGCCGAGACCCAGTACTTC.

The V call is TRBV7-3, the J call TRBJ1-2; 7 bases agree with TRBD1. The CDR3 loop spans 14 amino acids. With V trimmed by 0 bases and J by 8 bases, 6 bases remained unmatched. Per germline, CDR1 SGHTA and CDR2 FQGTGA. The DNA for the CDR3 is TGTGCCAGCAGCTTAACCCAGACAGGGAGCGGCTACACCTTC. Protein product: CASSLTQTGSGYTF.

The chain recombines TRBV4-2 with TRBJ2-1, with 9 bases lining up with TRBD2. The V segment lost 1 base and the J segment 5 bases; nucleotides outside the gene matches: 6. The CDR3 runs to 16 residues. The germline gives CDR1 LGHNA, CDR2 YNFKEQ. The CDR3 sequence is CASSQVSLAGNNEQFF. Written as DNA, the CDR3 is TGTGCCAGCAGCCAAGTTTCCCTAGCGGGAAACAATGAGCAGTTCTTC.

This clone has only a few counts. The chain joins TRBV11-2 to TRBJ2-7; D gene ambiguous. V was clipped by 1 base and J by 3 bases, with 7 bases between them. This CDR3 has 13 residues. Germline assignment: CDR1 SGHAT and CDR2 FQNNGV. The CDR3 DNA reads TGTGCCAGCAGCTTAGGGTCAGGCTACGAGCAGTACTTC. It is translated as CASSLGSGYEQYF.

The rearrangement uses TRBV7-9 and TRBJ2-5; tentatively, D is TRBD1 (5 bases). CDR3 length: 14 amino acids. V lost 0 bases and J lost 2, with 7 bases in between. CDR1 and CDR2 (germline): SEHNR, FQNEAQ (reference sequence). The CDR3: CASSLAGAQETQYF. CDR3 nucleotide sequence: TGTGCCAGCAGCTTAGCAGGGGCTCAAGAGACCCAGTACTTC.

This clone was recorded once. This sequence joins TRBV5-4 and TRBJ2-7, with D possibly matching TRBD2 (6 bases). Germline lookup yields CDR1 SGHNT and CDR2 YYREEE (reference sequence). V lost 4 bases and J lost 2, with 19 bases in between. This CDR3 contains 16 residues. CDR3 sequence (DNA): TGTGCCAGCAGCCAGGATAGGCTAGCGCCTCCCTACGAGCAGTACTTC. The encoded protein is CASSQDRLAPPYEQYF.

The chain joins TRBV24-1 to TRBJ2-7; D is possibly TRBD2 (6 bases). Germline CDR1 reads KGHDR; CDR2 reads SFDVKD. The germline V and J ends were trimmed by 0 bases and 5 bases, with 13 bases remaining between them. The CDR3 is 15 amino acids. CDR3 loop: CATSDLGGRRHEQYF. The CDR3 bases are TGTGCCACCAGTGATTTGGGAGGGAGGAGGCACGAGCAGTACTTC.

The chain employs TRBV5-4 and TRBJ1-2; 7 nucleotides align to TRBD1. The CDR3 sequence is 13 residues long. CDR1 and CDR2 (germline): SGHNT, YYREEE (reference sequence). V shed 9 bases, J shed 1 base, and the junction held 6 bases outside the gene matches. CDR3 DNA sequence: TGTGCCACCGGGGCAGGGGGTAACTATGGCTACACCTTC. Translation: CATGAGGNYGYTF.

The chain links TRBV2 to TRBJ2-7; D may be TRBD1 (5 bases). The germline V gene encodes CDR1 SNHLY and CDR2 FYNNEI. The CDR3 covers 12 residues. Trimming took off 7 bases at V and 2 bases at J, with 9 bases between the two ends. The DNA of the CDR3 is TGTGCCAGCAAGCAGGGCACCTACGAGCAGTACTTC. This translates into CASKQGTYEQYF.

V usage is TRBV2 and J usage is TRBJ1-1; 11 nucleotides agree with TRBD1. Germline-derived CDR1 and CDR2 are SNHLY and FYNNEI. V lost 3 bases to trimming and J lost 7 bases; unmatched junction nucleotides: 10. The CDR3 has 16 residues. The chain's CDR3 is CASSEPGQGARGEAFF. The CDR3, as DNA: TGTGCCAGCAGTGAGCCCGGACAGGGGGCTAGGGGTGAAGCTTTCTTT.

The chain uses TRBV3-1 (or the pseudogene TRBV3-2) and TRBJ1-4; 10 nucleotides line up with TRBD1. This CDR3 is 15 amino acids long. Trimming at V came to 8 bases and at J to 6 bases, leaving 9 bases not matched to a gene. Germline V gene data show CDR1 as LGHDT and CDR2 as YNNKEL (reference sequence). The DNA of the CDR3 is TGTGCCAGCGGGGCTCCCGGGACAGGGGATGAAAAACTGTTTTTT. Its protein product is CASGAPGTGDEKLFF.

In the case of this clone: Other DNA sequences in this specimen translate into the identical CDR3. V and J are TRBV29-1 and TRBJ1-2, with 11 bases matching TRBD1. The J segment lost 4 bases and the V segment lost 6 bases, leaving 4 bases of the junction unmatched. The CDR3 has 13 amino acids. Germline values: CDR1 SQVTM, CDR2 ANQGSEA. CDR3 sequence reads: CSVGQGASYGYTF. Written as DNA, the CDR3 is TGCAGCGTCGGACAGGGGGCTTCCTATGGCTACACCTTC.

V is TRBV19 and J is TRBJ1-4; D call uncertain. Germline values: CDR1 LNHDA, CDR2 SQIVND (reference sequence). The CDR3 totals 15 residues. V lost 2 bases and J 0 bases, leaving 7 bases between the germline ends. The CDR3 is CASSISPATNEKLFF. In DNA form, the CDR3 reads TGTGCCAGTAGTATATCCCCTGCAACTAATGAAAAACTGTTTTTT.

This clone was observed once. The sample has other DNA sequences that encode this CDR3 too. CDR3 region: CASSQGLAAYNEQFF. The CDR3 coding sequence is TGCGCCAGCAGCCAAGGACTAGCGGCCTACAATGAGCAGTTCTTC. This chain uses TRBV4-3 with TRBJ2-1, with TRBD2 matching over 9 bases. The V gene end was trimmed by 1 base and the J gene end by 2 bases; junction bases not matched to a gene: 0. The length of the CDR3 is 15 residues. Germline V gene sequence: CDR1 LGHNA, CDR2 YSLEER.

This clone was picked up a small number of times. The DNA of the CDR3 is TGTGCCAGCAGCGTAGGAGACAGGGGTCTCGAGCAGTACTTC. It is translated as CASSVGDRGLEQYF. This chain links TRBV9 with TRBJ2-7; TRBD1 aligns across 8 bases. V gave up 0 bases and J gave up 6 bases; unmatched junction bases: 5. In germline, CDR1 is SGDLS, CDR2 YYNGEE. This CDR3 has 14 amino acids.

For the CDR3, the DNA is TGTGCCACCAGTGATTTGAGAGGGGGCTATTTCAATCAGCCCCAGCATTTT. Protein sequence: CATSDLRGGYFNQPQHF. The chain recombines TRBV24-1 with TRBJ1-5; 7 bases map to TRBD1. CDR3 length equals 17 residues. The germline V gene has CDR1 KGHDR and CDR2 SFDVKD. The junction had 7 bases not matched to a gene; V was cut back by 0 bases and J by 3 bases.

The chain links TRBV3-1 (or the pseudogene TRBV3-2) to TRBJ1-1; the D gene is possibly TRBD1 (5 bases). This CDR3 spans 13 amino acids. From germline, CDR1 is LGHDT and CDR2 YNNKEL (reference sequence). V dropped 11 bases and J dropped 2 bases, with 15 bases sitting between them. The CDR3 reads CASRPGHNTEAFF. Written as DNA, the CDR3 is TGTGCCTCTAGGCCAGGGCACAACACTGAAGCTTTCTTT.

The chain employs TRBV7-2 and TRBJ1-5; no reliable D call. CDR3 length equals 13 residues. Germline loops: CDR1 SGHTA, CDR2 FQGNSA. Trimming took 6 bases from V and 4 from J, leaving 10 bases between them. CDR3 sequence: CASSPDLNQPQHF. CDR3 DNA: TGTGCCAGCAGTCCGGACTTGAATCAGCCCCAGCATTTT.

This chain uses TRBV29-1 with TRBJ2-1; 7 nucleotides align to TRBD1. The trim removed 7 bases at V and 7 bases at J, leaving 7 bases unmatched. Germline V gene sequence: CDR1 SQVTM, CDR2 ANQGSEA. This CDR3 comprises 12 residues. CDR3 DNA: TGCAGCGATGGACAGGTTCTGAATGAGCAGTTCTTC. Its translation is CSDGQVLNEQFF.

The chain carries TRBV18 and TRBJ1-2, with 7 nucleotides matching TRBD1. The CDR3 has 13 residues. J was trimmed by 7 bases and V by 0 bases; bases with no gene match: 2. Germline V gene data show CDR1 as KGHSH and CDR2 as LQKENI. CDR3 sequence (DNA): TGTGCCAGCTCACCACCTACAGGGGCTGGCTACACCTTC. Protein product: CASSPPTGAGYTF.

The rearrangement joins TRBV7-2 to TRBJ1-3; 8 bases agree with TRBD1. Unmatched junction bases numbered 8, after V lost 4 bases and J lost 3 bases. Germline CDR1 and CDR2: SGHTA and FQGNSA. The CDR3 has 16 residues. The DNA for the CDR3 is TGTGCCAGCAGCTCCCCCTCAGGGGGCGGTGGAAACACCATATATTTT. It is translated as CASSSPSGGGGNTIYF.

The V call is TRBV6-5, the J call TRBJ1-6, with 9 positions matching TRBD1. The CDR3 extends over 15 amino acids. Per germline, CDR1 MNHEY and CDR2 SVGAGI. V lost 2 bases to trimming and J lost 10 bases; unmatched junction nucleotides: 6. Here the CDR3 DNA reads TGTGCCAGCAGTTACCGGGGACAGGGCGGGTCACCCCTCCACTTT. Translated: CASSYRGQGGSPLHF.

This chain links TRBV5-4 with TRBJ1-2, with D maybe TRBD1 (6 bases). Trimming shortened V by 4 bases and J by 8 bases, and 12 bases separated the two germline ends. Germline V gives CDR1 SGHNT, CDR2 YYREEE (reference sequence). CDR3 size: 12 residues. CDR3 nucleotides: TGTGCCAGCAGCGAAGGGGGAGGGGGCTACACCTTC. It encodes CASSEGGGGYTF.

The chain carries TRBV15 and TRBJ1-5, with D perhaps TRBD1 (5 bases). Germline CDR1 is LNHNV and CDR2 is YYDKDF (reference sequence). The CDR3 loop spans 15 amino acids. The V and J ends lost 5 bases and 0 bases respectively, with 11 bases between them. The CDR3 nucleotides read TGTGCCACCAGCCTAGACAGCTATAGCAATCAGCCCCAGCATTTT. Translation: CATSLDSYSNQPQHF.